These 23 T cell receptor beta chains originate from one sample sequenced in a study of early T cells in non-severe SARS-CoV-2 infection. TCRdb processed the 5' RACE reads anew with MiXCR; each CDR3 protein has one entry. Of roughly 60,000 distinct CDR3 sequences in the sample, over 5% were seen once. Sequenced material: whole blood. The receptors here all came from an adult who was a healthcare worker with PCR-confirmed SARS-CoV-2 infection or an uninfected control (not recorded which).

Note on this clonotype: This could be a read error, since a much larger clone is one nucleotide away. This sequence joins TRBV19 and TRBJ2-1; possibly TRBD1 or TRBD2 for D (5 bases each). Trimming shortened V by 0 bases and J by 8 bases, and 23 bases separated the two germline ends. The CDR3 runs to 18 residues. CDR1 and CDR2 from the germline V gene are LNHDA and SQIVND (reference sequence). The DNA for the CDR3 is TGTGCCAGTAGTATAGATCTATTGGCAGCGAGGGGTGAAGATGAGCAGTTCTTC. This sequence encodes CASSIDLLAARGEDEQFF.

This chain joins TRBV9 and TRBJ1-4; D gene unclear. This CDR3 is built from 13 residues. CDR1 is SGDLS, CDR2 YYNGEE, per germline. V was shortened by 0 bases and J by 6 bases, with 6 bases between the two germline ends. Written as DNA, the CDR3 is TGTGCCAGCAGCGTAGGGCCGGATGAAAAACTGTTTTTT. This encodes CASSVGPDEKLFF.

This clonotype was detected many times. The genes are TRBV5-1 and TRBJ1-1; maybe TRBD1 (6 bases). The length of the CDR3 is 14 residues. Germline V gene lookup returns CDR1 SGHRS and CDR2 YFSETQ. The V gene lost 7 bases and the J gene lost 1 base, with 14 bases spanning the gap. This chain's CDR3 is CASGSPGANTEAFF. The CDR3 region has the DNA TGCGCCAGCGGATCCCCAGGGGCGAACACTGAAGCTTTCTTT. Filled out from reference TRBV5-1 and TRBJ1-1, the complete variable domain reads KAGVTQTPRYLIKTRGQQVTLSCSPISGHRSVSWYQQTPGQGLQFLFEYFSETQRNKGNFPGRFSGRQFSNSRSEMNVSTLELGDSALYLCASGSPGANTEAFFGQGTRLTVV.

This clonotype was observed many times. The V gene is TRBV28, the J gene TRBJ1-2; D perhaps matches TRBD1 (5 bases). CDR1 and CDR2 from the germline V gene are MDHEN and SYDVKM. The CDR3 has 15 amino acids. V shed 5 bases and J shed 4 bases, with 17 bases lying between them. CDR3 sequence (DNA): TGTGCCAGCAGTCAAACAGGAACCATCGCCTATGGCTACACCTTC. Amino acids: CASSQTGTIAYGYTF.

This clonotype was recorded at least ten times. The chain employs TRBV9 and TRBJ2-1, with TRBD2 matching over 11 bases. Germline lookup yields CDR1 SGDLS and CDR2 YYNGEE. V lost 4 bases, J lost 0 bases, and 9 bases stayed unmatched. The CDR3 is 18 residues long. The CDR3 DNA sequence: TGTGCCAGCAGCCCCGAGCGACTAGCGGGAAACTCCTACAATGAGCAGTTCTTC. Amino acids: CASSPERLAGNSYNEQFF. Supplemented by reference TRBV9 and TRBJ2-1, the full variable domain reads DSGVTQTPKHLITATGQRVTLRCSPRSGDLSVYWYQQSLDQGLQFLIQYYNGEERAKGNILERFSAQQFPDLHSELNLSSLELGDSALYFCASSPERLAGNSYNEQFFGPGTRLTVL.

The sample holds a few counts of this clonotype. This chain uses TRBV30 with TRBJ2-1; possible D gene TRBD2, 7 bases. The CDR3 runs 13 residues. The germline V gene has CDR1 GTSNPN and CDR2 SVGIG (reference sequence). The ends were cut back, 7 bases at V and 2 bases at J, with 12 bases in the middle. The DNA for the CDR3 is TGTGCCTCGGGGGGCAGAGCCTACAATGAGCAGTTCTTC. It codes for CASGGRAYNEQFF.

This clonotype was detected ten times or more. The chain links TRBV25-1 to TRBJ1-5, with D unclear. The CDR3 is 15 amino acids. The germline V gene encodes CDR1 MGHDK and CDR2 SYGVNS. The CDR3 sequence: CDPDRRGGRNQPQHF. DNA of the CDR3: TGTGATCCTGACCGACGTGGTGGTCGCAATCAGCCCCAGCATTTT.

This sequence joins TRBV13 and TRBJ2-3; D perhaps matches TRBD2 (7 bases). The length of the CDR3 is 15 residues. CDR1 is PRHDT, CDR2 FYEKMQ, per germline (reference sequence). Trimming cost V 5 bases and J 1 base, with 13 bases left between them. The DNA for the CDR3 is TGTGCCAGCAGCCGAAGGGGGGGAGGCACAGATACGCAGTATTTT. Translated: CASSRRGGGTDTQYF.

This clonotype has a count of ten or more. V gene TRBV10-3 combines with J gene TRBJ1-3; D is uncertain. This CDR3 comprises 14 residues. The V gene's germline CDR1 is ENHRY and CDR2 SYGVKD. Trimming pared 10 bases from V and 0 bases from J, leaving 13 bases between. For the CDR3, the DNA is TGTGCCACCATCGACAACAGCTCTGGAAACACCATATATTTT. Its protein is CATIDNSSGNTIYF.

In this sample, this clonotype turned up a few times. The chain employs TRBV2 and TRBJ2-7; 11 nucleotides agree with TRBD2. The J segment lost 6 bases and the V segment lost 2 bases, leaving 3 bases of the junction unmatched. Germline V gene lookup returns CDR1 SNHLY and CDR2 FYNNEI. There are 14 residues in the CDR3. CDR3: CASSETSGRSEQYF. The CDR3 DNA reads TGTGCCAGCAGTGAAACTAGCGGGAGATCCGAGCAGTACTTC. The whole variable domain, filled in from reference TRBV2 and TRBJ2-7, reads EPEVTQTPSHQVTQMGQEVILRCVPISNHLYFYWYRQILGQKVEFLVSFYNNEISEKSEIFDDQFSVERPDGSNFTLKIRSTKLEDSAMYFCASSETSGRSEQYFGPGTRLTVT.

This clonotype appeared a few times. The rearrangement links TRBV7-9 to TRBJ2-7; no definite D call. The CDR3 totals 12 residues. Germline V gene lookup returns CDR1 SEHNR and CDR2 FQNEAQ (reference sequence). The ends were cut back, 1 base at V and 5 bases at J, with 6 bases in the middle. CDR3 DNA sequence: TGTGCCAGCAGCTTAGAGGTACACGAGCAGTACTTC. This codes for CASSLEVHEQYF.

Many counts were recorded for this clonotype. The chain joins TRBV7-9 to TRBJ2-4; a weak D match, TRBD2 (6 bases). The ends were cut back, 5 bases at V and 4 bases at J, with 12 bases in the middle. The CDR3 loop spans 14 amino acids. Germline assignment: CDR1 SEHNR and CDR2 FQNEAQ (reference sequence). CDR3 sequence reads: CASSPTGTKNIQYF. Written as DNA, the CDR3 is TGTGCCAGCAGCCCGACCGGGACTAAAAACATTCAGTACTTC.

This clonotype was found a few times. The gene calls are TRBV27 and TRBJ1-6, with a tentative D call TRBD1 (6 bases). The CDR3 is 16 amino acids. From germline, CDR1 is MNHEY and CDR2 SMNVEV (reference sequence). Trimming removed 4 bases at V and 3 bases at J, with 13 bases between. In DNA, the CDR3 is TGTGCCAGCAGTTCCCTGGGGGCCGGCTATAATTCACCCCTCCACTTT. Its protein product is CASSSLGAGYNSPLHF.

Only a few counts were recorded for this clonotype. CDR3 protein: CSAPLGGGNNQPQHF. CDR3 coding DNA: TGCAGTGCTCCCCTCGGGGGGGGAAACAATCAGCCCCAGCATTTT. J is TRBJ1-5 and V is TRBV20-1; D is perhaps TRBD1 (5 bases). The CDR3 is 15 amino acids. Trimming took 5 bases from V and 3 from J, leaving 17 bases between them. Per the germline V gene, CDR1 is DFQATT and CDR2 is SNEGSKA (reference sequence).

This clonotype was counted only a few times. CDR3 region: CASSYWRRDIQYF. CDR3 bases: TGTGCCAGCAGTTACTGGCGTCGGGACATTCAGTACTTC. The chain employs TRBV6-2 or TRBV6-3 and TRBJ2-7; D remains unclear. The J call may be in error: the DNA end matches TRBJ2-4 better. The germline CDR1 and CDR2 sequences are MNHEY and SVGEGT. The CDR3 runs 13 residues.

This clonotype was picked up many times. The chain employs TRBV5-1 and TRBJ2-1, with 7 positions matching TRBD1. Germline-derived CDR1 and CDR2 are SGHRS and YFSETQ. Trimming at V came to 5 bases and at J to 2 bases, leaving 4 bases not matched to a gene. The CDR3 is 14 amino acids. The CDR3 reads CASRSGGPYNEQFF. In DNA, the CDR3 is TGCGCCAGCAGATCAGGGGGTCCCTACAATGAGCAGTTCTTC.

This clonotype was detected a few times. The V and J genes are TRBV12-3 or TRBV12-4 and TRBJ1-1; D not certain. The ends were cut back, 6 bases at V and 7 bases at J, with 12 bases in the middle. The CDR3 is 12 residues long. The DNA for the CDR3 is TGTGCCAGCAGGACAACGGTGGGTGAAGCTTTCTTT. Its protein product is CASRTTVGEAFF.

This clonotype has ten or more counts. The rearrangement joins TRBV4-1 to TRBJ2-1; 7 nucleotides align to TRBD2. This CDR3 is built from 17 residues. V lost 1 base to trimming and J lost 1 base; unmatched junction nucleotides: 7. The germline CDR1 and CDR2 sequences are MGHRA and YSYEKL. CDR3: CASSQVLAGGSYNEQFF. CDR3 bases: TGCGCCAGCAGCCAAGTGTTAGCGGGCGGTTCCTACAATGAGCAGTTCTTC.

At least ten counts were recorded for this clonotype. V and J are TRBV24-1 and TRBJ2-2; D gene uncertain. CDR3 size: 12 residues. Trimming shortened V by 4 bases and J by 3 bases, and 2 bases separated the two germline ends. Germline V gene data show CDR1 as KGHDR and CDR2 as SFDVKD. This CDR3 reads CATSEDTGELFF. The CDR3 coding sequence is TGTGCCACCAGTGAAGACACCGGGGAGCTGTTTTTT.

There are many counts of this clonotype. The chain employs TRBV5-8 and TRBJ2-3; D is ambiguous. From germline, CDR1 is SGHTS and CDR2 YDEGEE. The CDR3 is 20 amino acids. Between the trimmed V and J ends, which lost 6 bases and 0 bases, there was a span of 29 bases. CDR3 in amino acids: CASTAWLPSQGYASTDTQYF. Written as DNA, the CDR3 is TGTGCCAGCACCGCTTGGCTTCCTAGTCAAGGGTATGCTAGCACAGATACGCAGTATTTT.

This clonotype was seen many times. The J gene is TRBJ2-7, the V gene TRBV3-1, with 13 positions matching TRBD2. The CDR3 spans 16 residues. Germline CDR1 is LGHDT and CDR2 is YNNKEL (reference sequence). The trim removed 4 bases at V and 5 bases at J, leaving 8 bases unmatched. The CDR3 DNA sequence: TGTGCCAGCAGCCCGAGGGGACTAGCGGGAAGCCACGAGCAGTACTTC. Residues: CASSPRGLAGSHEQYF.

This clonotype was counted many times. The CDR3 DNA is TGTGCCAGCTCACGCGGGACTAGCGGGGGACATACGCAGTATTTT. As protein: CASSRGTSGGHTQYF. The chain is built from TRBV18 and TRBJ2-3; the match to TRBD2 covers 14 bases. Trimming cost V 4 bases and J 7 bases; bases outside gene matches: 4. CDR1 is KGHSH, CDR2 LQKENI, per germline. CDR3 length equals 15 residues.

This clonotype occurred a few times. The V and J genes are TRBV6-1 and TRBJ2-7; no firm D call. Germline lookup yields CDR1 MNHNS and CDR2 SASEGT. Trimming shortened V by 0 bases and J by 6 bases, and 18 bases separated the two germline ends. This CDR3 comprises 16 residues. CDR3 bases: TGTGCCAGCAGTGAAGCGCTGATCGGCCTGGGCTCCGAGCAGTACTTC. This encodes CASSEALIGLGSEQYF.